The rows below give T cell receptor beta chains drawn from one sample of a study of T-cell reconstitution after alpha-beta-depleted transplantation in children. TCRdb fed the PCR reads into MiXCR, producing one record per CDR3 protein. The sample lists 200,000 to 250,000 distinct CDR3 sequences, roughly 7.7% occurring once. The sample here was PBMCs, mostly from graft donor cells, taken 180 days after TCRalphabeta/CD19-depleted stem cell transplant. Source of these receptors: a male patient between 10 and 17 years old who had a stem cell transplant for acute lymphoblastic leukemia, so the T cells may come from the graft donor. Both conserved end residues are part of each CDR3. A D gene is named only where the DNA matches it firmly. Size values are once, few and many counts, or a class for expanded clones, and some rows have none.

j_call	v_call	d_call	clone_size	cdr3_aa	cdr3_nt
TRBJ1-5	TRBV25-1	.	many	CASSVGANQPQHF	TGTGCCAGCAGTGTGGGGGCCAATCAGCCCCAGCATTTT
TRBJ1-6	TRBV10-3	.	many	CAISDFGGDASPLHF	TGTGCCATCAGTGATTTCGGGGGAGACGCCTCACCCCTCCACTTT
TRBJ1-3	TRBV7-2	.	many	CASSLDRLSGNTIYF	TGTGCCAGCAGCTTAGACCGCCTCTCTGGAAACACCATATATTTT
TRBJ2-3	TRBV29-1	TRBD2	many	CSLRTSPDTQYF	TGCAGCCTCCGGACTAGCCCAGATACGCAGTATTTT
TRBJ2-1	TRBV2	.	many	CASSGGRLNEQFF	TGTGCCAGCAGTGGTGGGCGCCTCAATGAGCAGTTCTTC
TRBJ2-7	TRBV4-2	TRBD2	.	CASSQNEGLAGGISYEQYF	TGTGCCAGCAGCCAAAATGAGGGACTAGCGGGAGGAATATCCTACGAGCAGTACTTC
TRBJ2-7	TRBV29-1	.	many	CSVEGGEGPNPYEQYF	TGCAGCGTTGAGGGAGGCGAGGGGCCAAACCCATACGAGCAGTACTTC
TRBJ1-2	TRBV21-1	.	many	CASTPQGDVYGYTF	TGTGCCAGCACCCCACAGGGGGATGTATATGGCTACACCTTC
TRBJ1-2	TRBV5-1	TRBD1	many	CASSLQGRHANYGYTF	TGCGCCAGCAGCTTACAGGGGAGGCATGCCAACTATGGCTACACCTTC
TRBJ2-5	TRBV28	.	many	CASSSQRNQETQYF	TGTGCCAGCAGTTCACAGCGGAACCAAGAGACCCAGTACTTC
TRBJ1-5	TRBV15	.	few	CATGDSYNQPQHF	TGTGCCACCGGTGACAGTTACAATCAGCCCCAGCATTTT
TRBJ2-3	TRBV9	.	many	CASSAGTNRVDTQYF	TGTGCCAGCAGCGCCGGGACAAATAGAGTAGATACGCAGTATTTT
TRBJ2-1	TRBV9	TRBD2	many	CASGRLAGSSYNEQFF	TGTGCCAGCGGACGGCTAGCGGGTAGCTCCTACAATGAGCAGTTCTTC
TRBJ2-2	TRBV4-2	.	many	CASSPQRAARAGELFF	TGTGCCAGCAGCCCTCAAAGGGCCGCCAGGGCCGGGGAGCTGTTTTTT
TRBJ2-1	TRBV12-3/TRBV12-4	TRBD2	many	CASSPTSGGGNEQFF	TGTGCCAGCAGCCCCACTAGCGGGGGGGGCAATGAGCAGTTCTTC
TRBJ2-2	TRBV20-1	TRBD2	many	CSAIRAGVTGELFF	TGCAGTGCTATTCGGGCGGGAGTAACCGGGGAGCTGTTTTTT
TRBJ2-1	TRBV19	.	few	CASQRGGDEQFF	TGTGCCAGCCAACGGGGCGGAGATGAGCAGTTCTTC
TRBJ1-2	TRBV29-1	.	many	CSAMVGDSYGYTF	TGCAGCGCCATGGTCGGAGATTCCTATGGCTACACCTTC
TRBJ1-6	TRBV2	.	few	CASSEWRERSPLHF	TGTGCCAGCAGTGAATGGAGGGAACGGTCACCCCTCCACTTT
TRBJ2-7	TRBV11-2	.	few	CASSLDKLPEQYF	TGTGCCAGCAGCTTAGATAAGCTTCCCGAGCAGTACTTC
TRBJ2-2	TRBV28	TRBD1	many	CASSLTGQGTGELFF	TGTGCCAGCAGTTTGACGGGACAGGGCACCGGGGAGCTGTTTTTT
TRBJ2-7	TRBV12-3/TRBV12-4	.	many	CASSFHTDYEQYF	TGTGCCAGCAGCTTCCACACTGACTACGAGCAGTACTTC
TRBJ2-1	TRBV12-3/TRBV12-4	TRBD2	many	CASSFGGLHLF	TGTGCCAGCAGTTTTGGGGGACTACACCTCTTC
TRBJ1-2	TRBV2	TRBD1	many	CASSETGGYGYTF	TGTGCCAGCAGTGAAACAGGGGGTTATGGCTACACCTTC
TRBJ2-2	TRBV9	.	many	CASSVGVGNTGELFF	TGTGCCAGCAGCGTAGGGGTTGGGAACACCGGGGAGCTGTTTTTT
TRBJ2-2	TRBV24-1	TRBD2	many	CATGDYNTGELFF	TGTGCCACCGGGGACTACAACACCGGGGAGCTGTTTTTT
TRBJ1-1	TRBV28	TRBD1	many	CASSYRGQHNTEAFF	TGTGCCAGCAGCTATCGGGGACAGCATAACACTGAAGCTTTCTTT
TRBJ1-2	TRBV10-3	TRBD1	many	CAIRARDRDLDYTF	TGTGCCATCAGGGCAAGGGACAGGGACCTAGACTACACCTTC
TRBJ1-6	TRBV4-3	TRBD1	many	CASSPRQGDSPLHF	TGCGCCAGCAGCCCCCGACAGGGGGATTCACCCCTCCACTTT
TRBJ2-3	TRBV12-3/TRBV12-4	TRBD1	many	CASSLDVTGVTDTQYF	TGTGCCAGCAGTTTAGATGTGACAGGGGTGACAGATACGCAGTATTTT
TRBJ2-7	TRBV28	TRBD2	many	CASSASGSLIREQYF	TGTGCCAGCAGTGCCAGCGGGAGCCTAATACGCGAGCAGTACTTC
TRBJ2-7	TRBV5-5	.	many	CASSPWGGHEQYF	TGTGCCAGCAGCCCGTGGGGTGGCCACGAGCAGTACTTC
TRBJ1-1	TRBV10-3	.	many	CAISGAWMNTEAFF	TGTGCCATCAGTGGGGCCTGGATGAACACTGAAGCTTTCTTT
TRBJ1-5	TRBV15	.	many	CATSLGGPNQPQHF	TGTGCCACCAGCCTAGGGGGGCCCAATCAGCCCCAGCATTTT
TRBJ2-5	TRBV6-2/TRBV6-3	TRBD1	many	CASSYFKIDRGRETQYF	TGTGCCAGCAGTTACTTCAAAATCGACAGGGGGAGAGAGACCCAGTACTTC
TRBJ2-2	TRBV7-8	.	many	CASSTPKTGRGGLFF	TGTGCCAGCAGCACCCCCAAGACAGGGCGCGGGGGGCTGTTTTTT
TRBJ1-1	TRBV7-9	.	few	CASSPQSTGPNTEAFF	TGTGCCAGCAGCCCGCAATCCACAGGGCCGAACACTGAAGCTTTTTTT